The following is a TCR beta chain sequence with its context. Its specificity is not known. Treatment in this sample: roughly nine-day PBMC culture with coronavirus spike peptide pools or control peptides (ViraFEST assay). The Oncomine TCR Beta short-read assay was what sequenced the DNA obtained from cultured CD4+ T cells. TCRdb redid the calling of the PCR reads with MiXCR, one entry per CDR3 protein. The sample comprises roughly 15,000 distinct CDR3 sequences, approximately 58% of which are singletons, and about 5% rests with the top ten. The data derive from a study of vaccination and CD4 T cells after COVID-19. V lost 4 bases and J 0 bases, leaving 7 bases between the germline ends. Germline V gives CDR1 SGHAT, CDR2 FQDESV (reference sequence). The CDR3 consists of 14 residues.

The chain carries TRBV11-1 and TRBJ1-3; D remains ambiguous. The sequences come from CD4+ T cells from blood, cultured in vitro, collected after SARS-CoV-2 vaccination. The sequence was collected from a human donor who had recovered from COVID-19. The CDR3: CASSSWDSGNTIYF. The CDR3, as DNA: TGTGCCAGCAGCTCGTGGGACTCTGGAAACACCATATATTTT.